This TCR beta chain was identified during a study of blood T cell repertoires in COVID-19 (dated by TCRdb to 2020 to 2021). Background for the entire study: The collaborator samples originated in the United States, Italy and Spain and spanned the acute and convalescent phases of COVID-19. The material from the prospective study consisted of cDNA or gDNA derived from T cells, B-cell-depleted T cells, or PBMCs. Subjects who had been exposed to COVID-19, were actively infected with it, or had recovered from it provided the deeply sampled blood TCRbeta repertoires that made up the dataset. The repertoires were released in a freely available public database intended as a resource for research on the immune response to SARS-CoV-2. The samples were drawn from the first 160 participants of the ongoing ImmuneRACE study and from under 1,500 subjects provided by 6 global collaborators. The sample metadata nearly always contained a de-identified subject ID, COVID-19 status, age in years and sex. Where available, HLA class I and class II types were obtained from metadata supplied by the sample provider rather than from assay-based typing.

The germline V and J ends show losses of 0 bases and 5 bases respectively, and no gene match explains 4 bases of the junction. Counted from cysteine to phenylalanine, this CDR3 has 15 amino acids. Of the read, only the CDR3 DNA is kept; its 45 bases are in frame from base 1. Per the germline V gene, SGHRS is the CDR1 and YFSETQ is the CDR2. TCRbeta CDR3 regions were amplified from genomic DNA by means of the immunoSEQ Assay, a bias-controlled multiplex PCR. In the paper's pipeline: Within the assay, amplification of reference gene primers was used to estimate how many nucleated cells each sample contained. To quantify the absolute abundance of each unique TCRbeta CDR3 rearrangement, sequence reads were collapsed and filtered. For each sample, productive Simpson clonality was calculated as the square root of Simpson's diversity index across productive rearrangements. TCRdb stores this immuneACCESS table with in-frame sequences only. Part of the clones is absent; in the studies checked, under half of the shortfall reflects unresolved V genes, and no reason is known for the rest. V, J and clone size are taken as reported in that table, and D and trimming were inferred from the DNA itself. This sample holds about 170,000 clones; about 80% were observed only once. Around 2.4% of the sample belongs to the ten largest clones.

As for this clone: What antigen it recognizes has not been identified. Qualities for individual bases were not recorded, and no much larger clone is one base off.

What the authors observed across the whole study: The quantity of clinical and demographic metadata differed by source and by participant and was supplied without curation.

The collaborating institutions used their own protocols to collect whole blood in K2EDTA tubes. For TCRbeta analysis, collaborators shipped samples as frozen whole blood, isolated PBMCs, or DNA extracted from either of those sample types. This clonotype was sampled from a human donor with acute or convalescent COVID-19. The donor label of this sample is uncertain. The material sequenced was peripheral blood. The chain was built from TRBV5-1 and TRBJ2-5; 10 central nucleotides agree with TRBD2. The sequenced DNA is TGCGCCAGCAGCTTGGACAGCGGGAGGGGGGAGACCCAGTACTTC. Its product reads: CASSLDSGRGETQYF.